This TCR beta chain emerged from a study of T cell changes during pregnancy in multiple sclerosis. The table came from immunoSEQ multiplex PCR; TCRdb's copy has only in-frame clones and leaves some out. Among tens of thousands of clones listed, around 94% were seen once. In germline, CDR1 is LNHNV, CDR2 YYDKDF (reference sequence). CDR3 length: 15 amino acids. Trimming stripped 3 bases from V and 2 bases from J, with 11 bases between. In this sample, this clone turned up once. This receptor was obtained from a female donor with multiple sclerosis, enrolled in a pregnancy study. The rearrangement uses TRBV15 and TRBJ2-4; D perhaps matches TRBD1 (6 bases). Sample: peripheral blood, taken before pregnancy. CDR3 in DNA: TGTGCCACCAGCAGTGGGGGCATGACCAAAAACATTCAGTACTTC. It specifies CATSSGGMTKNIQYF.